This T cell receptor beta chain stems from a study of CD8+ T cells in alopecia areata. Overall study results and limits: Clonality exceeded that of normal scalp in lesional scalp, most notably in alopecia totalis/universalis. TCRs were shared less clearly across patients than in mice, possibly for HLA-related reasons.

From germline, CDR1 is SQVTM and CDR2 ANQGSEA. The CDR3 region is 11 residues in length, termini included. Sequencing templates came from extracted RNA that was reverse transcribed into cDNA. Here immunoSEQ multiplex PCR was the method, and the copy in TCRdb shows in-frame clones only, minus some. The data contain around 150,000 clones, 55% of them seen just once; the ten biggest clones take up 4% to 5.5%. Comments on this clone: Its antigen is unidentified. The DNA is omitted, as the CDR3 cannot be located on it reliably, and the CDR3 follows TCRdb's listing.

Material for sequencing was CD4+ T cells sorted from blood. The V and J genes are TRBV29-1 and TRBJ1-2. This receptor was obtained from a human donor in good health. This chain's CDR3 is CSVATGTICTF.